This T cell receptor beta chain was captured in a study of PD-1 blockade in classical Hodgkin lymphoma. Study-wide findings and caveats: What caused the repertoire differences, perhaps disease activity or prior therapy, remains undefined. Lower baseline TCR diversity was reported for newly diagnosed patients than for healthy donors.

The method was immunoSEQ multiplex PCR; TCRdb's version includes in-frame clones alone and lacks a portion of them. The repertoire consists of around 30,000 clones, with roughly nine tenths occurring once and the leading ten covering 3.8%. V lost 3 bases, J lost 8 bases, and 8 bases stayed unmatched. CDR1 is SNHLY, CDR2 FYNNEI, per germline. CDR3 length equals 14 residues. Time point noted: newly diagnosed, previously untreated cHL patient sample. Comparison came from newly diagnosed, untreated classical Hodgkin lymphoma PBMCs. On this clone: Its target is unknown.

V gene TRBV2 combines with J gene TRBJ1-2, with TRBD1 identical over 8 bases. This TCR was recovered from a human donor with classical Hodgkin lymphoma. Specimen: peripheral blood mononuclear cells (PBMCs). CDR3: CASSDGRGLGGYTF. CDR3 in DNA: TGTGCCAGCAGTGACGGCAGGGGGCTTGGAGGCTACACCTTC.